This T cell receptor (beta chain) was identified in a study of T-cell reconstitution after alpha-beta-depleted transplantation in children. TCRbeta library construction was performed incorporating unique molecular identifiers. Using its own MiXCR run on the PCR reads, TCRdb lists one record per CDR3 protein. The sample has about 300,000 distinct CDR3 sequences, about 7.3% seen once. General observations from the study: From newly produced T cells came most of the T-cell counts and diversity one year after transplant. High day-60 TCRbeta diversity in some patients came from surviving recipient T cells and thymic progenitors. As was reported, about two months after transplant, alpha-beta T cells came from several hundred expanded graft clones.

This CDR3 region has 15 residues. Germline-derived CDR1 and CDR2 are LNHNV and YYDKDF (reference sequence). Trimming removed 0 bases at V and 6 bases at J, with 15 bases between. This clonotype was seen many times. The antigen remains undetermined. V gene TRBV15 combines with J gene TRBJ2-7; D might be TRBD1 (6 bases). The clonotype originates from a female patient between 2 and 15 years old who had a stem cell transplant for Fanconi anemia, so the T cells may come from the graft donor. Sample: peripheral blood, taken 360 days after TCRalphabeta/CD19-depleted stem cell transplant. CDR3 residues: CATSRDSTGMSEQYF. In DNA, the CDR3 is TGTGCCACCAGCAGAGATTCCACAGGGATGAGCGAGCAGTACTTC.